Each of the 32 T cell receptor beta chains below was sequenced from the same sample in a study of metastatic and nonmetastatic thyroid tumors. Each patient came to thyroid surgery without any prior treatment (of any kind). TCRdb re-called the PCR reads through MiXCR. Counted here are tens of thousands of clones, over 9.5% occurring once; the ten biggest clones make up 11%. Material: blood. The receptors stem from a female donor with papillary thyroid cancer or a benign thyroid nodule (not recorded which). Some clones in this sample may be carry-over from other donors' samples.

About this clone: This may come from a read error, since a much larger clone is one base off. The V call is TRBV2, the J call TRBJ1-4; no firm D call. The CDR3 extends over 12 amino acids. Germline V gene data show CDR1 as SNHLY and CDR2 as FYNNEI. The V end lost 7 bases, the J end lost 8 bases, and 11 bases lay between the germline ends. Here the CDR3 DNA reads TGTGCCAGCATCGGCCAGAGCGAAAAACTGTTTTTT. This gives the protein CASIGQSEKLFF.

This clone has ten or more counts. The rearrangement uses TRBV20-1 and TRBJ1-6; D ambiguous. This CDR3 region has 15 residues. Germline CDR1 and CDR2: DFQATT and SNEGSKA (reference sequence). The V and J ends lost 3 bases and 6 bases respectively, with 15 bases between them. DNA for the CDR3: TGCAGTGCTAGTTTTGCCGCGTCCGCTAATTCACCCCTCCACTTT. It encodes CSASFAASANSPLHF.

This clone came up many times. This rearrangement joins TRBV29-1 to TRBJ1-1; no definite D call. The CDR3 length is 11 residues. CDR1 is SQVTM, CDR2 ANQGSEA, per germline. With 7 bases removed from V and 0 bases from J, the gap between germline ends came to 6 bases. Written as DNA, the CDR3 is TGCAGCGGGACGGTGAACACTGAAGCTTTCTTT. The encoded protein is CSGTVNTEAFF.

This clone was observed many times. V is TRBV12-3 or TRBV12-4 and J is TRBJ2-3; TRBD1 agrees at 7 bases. This CDR3 has 15 amino acids. V trimming: 6 bases; J trimming: 5 bases; junction bases outside the gene matches: 11. CDR3 in amino acids: CASSLNRGLKDTQYF. CDR3 in DNA: TGTGCCAGCAGCCTGAACAGGGGTCTAAAAGATACGCAGTATTTT.

This clone was picked up many times. The gene calls are TRBV3-1 and TRBJ2-3, with D perhaps matching TRBD2 (6 bases). The V end was cut by 2 bases, the J end by 4 bases, with 10 bases between. This CDR3 region has 14 residues. Germline CDR1 and CDR2: LGHDT and YNNKEL (reference sequence). CDR3 bases: TGTGCCAGCAGCCAAAGCTGGGGGGCAGATACGCAGTATTTT. It is translated as CASSQSWGADTQYF.

The sample holds many counts of this clone. The chain combines TRBV3-1 with TRBJ1-4; 9 nucleotides agree with TRBD1. The length of the CDR3 is 15 residues. Germline V gene sequence: CDR1 LGHDT, CDR2 YNNKEL (reference sequence). V shed 4 bases, J shed 6 bases, and the junction held 6 bases outside the gene matches. The CDR3 region is CASSPWTGVDEKLFF. The CDR3 DNA is TGTGCCAGCAGCCCCTGGACAGGGGTGGATGAAAAACTGTTTTTT.

The J gene is TRBJ2-7, the V gene TRBV5-8; a possible D gene is TRBD1 (6 bases). V was shortened by 4 bases and J by 9 bases, with 26 bases between the two germline ends. CDR3 length: 16 amino acids. Germline assignment: CDR1 SGHTS and CDR2 YDEGEE. The CDR3, as DNA: TGTGCCAGCAGCGCGCAGGGACATCGCTCTACTACGATGCAGTACTTC. The encoded protein is CASSAQGHRSTTMQYF. Variable domain in full (rest from reference TRBV5-8 and TRBJ2-7): EAGVTQSPTHLIKTRGQQATLRCSPISGHTSVYWYQQALGLGLQFLLWYDEGEERNRGNFPPRFSGRQFPNYSSELNVNALELEDSALYLCASSAQGHRSTTMQYFGPGTRLTVT.

There are many counts of this clone. A read error may be the cause here, since a much bigger clone is one base away. This sequence joins TRBV7-8 and TRBJ2-7, with TRBD1 as a possible D gene (5 bases). This CDR3 has 16 amino acids. Germline V gene sequence: CDR1 SGHVS, CDR2 FQNEAQ. CDR3 protein: CASSLGGGGQAYEQCF. The CDR3 bases are TGTGCCAGCAGCTTAGGAGGTGGCGGACAAGCCTACGAGCAGTGCTTC.

V usage is TRBV7-9 and J usage is TRBJ1-3, with D unresolved. This CDR3 comprises 15 residues. V was trimmed by 5 bases and J by 7 bases, leaving 18 bases between them. Germline-derived CDR1 and CDR2 are SEHNR and FQNEAQ (reference sequence). DNA for the CDR3: TGTGCCAGCAGCCTAGGTGGCCCCATAGGGAACACCATATATTTT. It encodes CASSLGGPIGNTIYF.

In this sample, this clone turned up many times. The gene calls are TRBV7-3 and TRBJ2-1; 8 bases fit TRBD2. Trimming cost V 6 bases and J 1 base; bases outside gene matches: 5. The CDR3 has 15 amino acids. Germline loops: CDR1 SGHTA, CDR2 FQGTGA. The CDR3 sequence: CASSLAGASYNEQFF. The CDR3 nucleotides read TGTGCCAGCAGTCTAGCGGGTGCTTCCTACAATGAGCAGTTCTTC. The whole variable domain, filled in from reference TRBV7-3 and TRBJ2-1, reads GAGVSQTPSNKVTEKGKYVELRCDPISGHTALYWYRQSLGQGPEFLIYFQGTGAADDSGLPNDRFFAVRPEGSVSTLKIQRTERGDSAVYLCASSLAGASYNEQFFGPGTRLTVL.

The sample holds many counts of this clone. The rearrangement links TRBV15 to TRBJ2-7; D not resolved. The CDR3 is made up of 15 amino acids. The V end was cut by 0 bases, the J end by 1 base, with 10 bases between. The V gene's germline CDR1 is LNHNV and CDR2 YYDKDF (reference sequence). The CDR3 DNA follows: TGTGCCACCAGCAGAGATGGTGTTGGTTCCTACGAGCAGTACTTC. Its protein product is CATSRDGVGSYEQYF.

This rearrangement joins TRBV6-6 to TRBJ2-7, with 9 bases aligning to TRBD1. Germline V gene lookup returns CDR1 MNHNY and CDR2 SVGAGI (reference sequence). This CDR3 spans 15 amino acids. V shed 2 bases and J 2 bases; nucleotides not matched to a gene: 4. CDR3 in amino acids: CASSYLDRGTYEQYF. In nucleotides, the CDR3 is TGTGCCAGCAGTTACCTGGACAGGGGTACCTACGAGCAGTACTTC.

This clone was recorded at least ten times. The rearrangement links TRBV4-1 to TRBJ1-2; D remains unclear. Trimming shortened V by 4 bases and J by 4 bases, and 16 bases separated the two germline ends. Germline V lookup: CDR1 MGHRA, CDR2 YSYEKL. This CDR3 comprises 15 residues. CDR3: CASSPLRVGAYGYTF. CDR3 in DNA: TGCGCCAGCAGCCCTTTACGAGTGGGCGCCTATGGCTACACCTTC.

The table lists this clone with many counts. V and J are TRBV4-1 and TRBJ2-1; D unresolved. Germline V CDR1 and CDR2: MGHRA, YSYEKL. V was pared by 0 bases and J by 8 bases, with 17 bases between. The CDR3 has 16 residues. In DNA form, the CDR3 reads TGCGCCAGCAGCCAAGACGGAGCGTTCAAAAGGGATGAGCAGTTCTTC. Its protein is CASSQDGAFKRDEQFF.

In this sample, this clone turned up many times. The CDR3 sequence is CASSLSWGAGQPQHF. The CDR3 bases are TGTGCCAGCAGTTTGTCTTGGGGGGCTGGGCAGCCCCAGCATTTT. V and J are TRBV12-3 or TRBV12-4 and TRBJ1-5; TRBD1 might be the D (6 bases). CDR3 size: 15 residues. V shed 3 bases and J shed 7 bases, with 16 bases lying between them.

This clone was detected many times. This sequence joins TRBV7-8 and TRBJ2-1; 9 bases map to TRBD1. This CDR3 region has 14 residues. Germline-derived CDR1 and CDR2 are SGHVS and FQNEAQ. V gave up 8 bases and J gave up 2 bases; unmatched junction bases: 4. The DNA of the CDR3 is TGTGCCAGCGCAGGGACAGGGCCCTACAATGAGCAGTTCTTC. Its protein is CASAGTGPYNEQFF.

This clone showed up many times. The J gene is TRBJ2-7, the V gene TRBV7-9, with D tentatively TRBD1 (6 bases). V lost 5 bases and J 0 bases, leaving 14 bases between the germline ends. CDR1 and CDR2 (germline): SEHNR, FQNEAQ (reference sequence). This CDR3 is 15 amino acids long. The CDR3 nucleotides are TGTGCCAGCAGCCTCGGACAGCTTAGCTCCTACGAGCAGTACTTC. Amino acid sequence: CASSLGQLSSYEQYF.

For this clone: A much larger clonotype is one base distant, so this may be a read error. Distinct nucleotide sequences in the sample also encode this CDR3. The gene calls are TRBV7-9 and TRBJ2-4; the D gene is possibly TRBD1 (5 bases). The CDR3 runs 14 residues. CDR1 and CDR2 from the germline V gene are SEHNR and FQNEAQ (reference sequence). This chain's CDR3 is CASSLGGTENIQYF. For the CDR3, the DNA is TGTGCCAGCAGCTTAGGGGGCACCGAAAACATCCAGTACTTC. The whole variable domain, filled in from reference TRBV7-9 and TRBJ2-4, reads DTGVSQNPRHKITKRGQNVTFRCDPISEHNRLYWYRQTLGQGPEFLTYFQNEAQLEKSRLLSDRFSAERPKGSFSTLEIQRTEQGDSAMYLCASSLGGTENIQYFGAGTRLSVL.

This clone was counted many times. V is TRBV11-1 and J is TRBJ1-4; TRBD1 matches 9 bases. Germline V gene sequence: CDR1 SGHAT, CDR2 FQDESV (reference sequence). CDR3 size: 18 residues. The ends lost 2 bases at V and 4 bases at J; junction bases unmatched: 11. CDR3 in amino acids: CASSLTVGTGTLNEKLFF. CDR3 in DNA: TGTGCCAGCAGCTTAACGGTTGGGACAGGGACACTTAATGAAAAACTGTTTTTT.

Many counts were recorded for this clone. The chain uses TRBV5-4 and TRBJ1-4; weak D call: TRBD1 (5 bases). Per germline, CDR1 SGHNT and CDR2 YYREEE (reference sequence). CDR3 size: 13 residues. Trimming removed 0 bases from V and 5 bases from J, with 5 bases in between. The CDR3: CASSLAGNEKLFF. The CDR3 DNA follows: TGTGCCAGCAGCTTGGCAGGGAATGAAAAACTGTTTTTT.

The chain combines TRBV20-1 with TRBJ1-2, with D unresolved. Germline CDR1 is DFQATT and CDR2 is SNEGSKA (reference sequence). V gave up 6 bases and J gave up 5 bases, with 16 bases separating them. The CDR3 is 13 amino acids. CDR3: CSADRDMTYGYTF. The CDR3, as DNA: TGCAGTGCCGACCGCGACATGACATATGGCTACACCTTC.

This clone was found many times. The genes are TRBV9 and TRBJ2-1, with D possibly matching TRBD1 (6 bases). The V end was cut by 3 bases, the J end by 4 bases, with 8 bases between. The CDR3 sequence is 13 residues long. Germline-derived CDR1 and CDR2 are SGDLS and YYNGEE. The CDR3 nucleotides read TGTGCCAGCAGCGCTGGACAGTACAATGAGCAGTTCTTC. It translates to CASSAGQYNEQFF.

This clone was observed many times. The chain is built from TRBV9 and TRBJ2-1, with no clear D. V dropped 0 bases and J dropped 7 bases, with 14 bases sitting between them. The CDR3 has 15 amino acids. The germline CDR1 and CDR2 sequences are SGDLS and YYNGEE. In DNA, the CDR3 is TGTGCCAGCAGCGTAGGTGGTAGGGTGGGAAATGAGCAGTTCTTC. As protein: CASSVGGRVGNEQFF.

This clone was seen ten or more times. This chain uses TRBV6-2 or TRBV6-3 with TRBJ1-1, with 9 bases aligning to TRBD1. The V segment lost 5 bases and the J segment 7 bases; nucleotides outside the gene matches: 11. Germline V lookup: CDR1 MNHEY, CDR2 SVGEGT. The CDR3 spans 15 residues. The CDR3 DNA follows: TGTGCCAGCAGTCGTAGCCCGGGACAGGGAGTTGAAGCTTTCTTT. Residues: CASSRSPGQGVEAFF.

This clone appeared once. At one end, the junction sequence differs from germline, possibly due to a read error. The V gene is TRBV7-2, the J gene TRBJ2-7, with 7 bases that match TRBD2. Germline V CDR1 and CDR2: SGHTA, FQGNSA. The CDR3 contains 14 residues. The CDR3 loop reads CASSRYLAGYEQYF. The DNA of the CDR3 is TGCGCCAGCAGCCGCTACTTAGCGGGCTACGAGCAGTACTTC.

This clone has at least ten counts. The chain joins TRBV7-2 to TRBJ1-1, with 12 positions matching TRBD1. Looked up from germline, CDR1 is SGHTA and CDR2 is FQGNSA. The CDR3 length is 19 residues. V shed 1 base, J shed 1 base, and the junction held 10 bases outside the gene matches. The CDR3 nucleotides read TGTGCCAGCAGCTTAGTGCCCCTTGGGACAGGGGGCGCGAACACTGAAGCTTTCTTT. This codes for CASSLVPLGTGGANTEAFF.

This clone showed up many times. V gene TRBV29-1 combines with J gene TRBJ2-2, with a tentative D call TRBD1 (6 bases). Germline V gene data show CDR1 as SQVTM and CDR2 as ANQGSEA. This CDR3 has 13 amino acids. Trimming took off 3 bases at V and 5 bases at J, with 10 bases between the two ends. The CDR3 DNA sequence: TGCAGCGTTGAGGGACAAAGGACCGGGGAGCTGTTTTTT. Translating gives CSVEGQRTGELFF.

This clone occurred many times. Germline is not matched at one junction end, which may reflect a read error. The DNA for the CDR3 is TGTGCCAGCAGCGCTTCTCACCAAGGGACCCAGTACTTC. Translating gives CASSASHQGTQYF. The chain couples TRBV27 to TRBJ2-5; unclear D gene. The CDR3 length is 13 residues. Germline-derived CDR1 and CDR2 are MNHEY and SMNVEV (reference sequence).

Details on this clone: A much more abundant neighbour one base away suggests this may be a read error. The CDR3 sequence is CTSSSQETQYF. The CDR3 DNA sequence: TGTACCAGCAGCTCCCAAGAGACCCAGTACTTC. The rearrangement links TRBV7-6 to TRBJ2-5, with D hard to call. CDR1 and CDR2 (germline): SGHVS, FNYEAQ. The CDR3 runs 11 residues.

By share, this clone ranks as medium-sized (0.01 to 0.1%). The chain uses TRBV9 and TRBJ2-7; weak D call: TRBD2 (6 bases). The ends were cut back, 0 bases at V and 7 bases at J, with 17 bases in the middle. The CDR3 covers 15 residues. Germline-derived CDR1 and CDR2 are SGDLS and YYNGEE. CDR3 coding DNA: TGTGCCAGCAGCGTAGCCGCGGGACTTACGGGGGAGCAGTACTTC. Its protein is CASSVAAGLTGEQYF.

This clone was counted many times. The chain combines TRBV7-2 with TRBJ1-4; D gene ambiguous. This CDR3 has 13 amino acids. Germline CDR1 reads SGHTA; CDR2 reads FQGNSA. V lost 5 bases and J lost 6, with 10 bases in between. CDR3 sequence reads: CASSLRQYEKLFF. The CDR3 bases are TGTGCCAGCAGCCTTCGGCAGTATGAAAAACTGTTTTTT. The full variable domain, rest sourced from reference TRBV7-2 and TRBJ1-4, is GAGVSQSPSNKVTEKGKDVELRCDPISGHTALYWYRQSLGQGLEFLIYFQGNSAPDKSGLPSDRFSAERTGGSVSTLTIQRTQQEDSAVYLCASSLRQYEKLFFGSGTQLSVL.

This clone was seen ten or more times. The CDR3 is CSSLLDPGYNEQFF. As DNA, the CDR3 is TGCAGCTCCTTGTTGGACCCGGGATACAATGAGCAGTTCTTC. The chain recombines TRBV29-1 with TRBJ2-1; D perhaps matches TRBD2 (5 bases). Per the germline V gene, CDR1 is SQVTM and CDR2 is ANQGSEA. The CDR3 loop spans 14 amino acids. Trimming took off 8 bases at V and 4 bases at J, with 18 bases between the two ends.